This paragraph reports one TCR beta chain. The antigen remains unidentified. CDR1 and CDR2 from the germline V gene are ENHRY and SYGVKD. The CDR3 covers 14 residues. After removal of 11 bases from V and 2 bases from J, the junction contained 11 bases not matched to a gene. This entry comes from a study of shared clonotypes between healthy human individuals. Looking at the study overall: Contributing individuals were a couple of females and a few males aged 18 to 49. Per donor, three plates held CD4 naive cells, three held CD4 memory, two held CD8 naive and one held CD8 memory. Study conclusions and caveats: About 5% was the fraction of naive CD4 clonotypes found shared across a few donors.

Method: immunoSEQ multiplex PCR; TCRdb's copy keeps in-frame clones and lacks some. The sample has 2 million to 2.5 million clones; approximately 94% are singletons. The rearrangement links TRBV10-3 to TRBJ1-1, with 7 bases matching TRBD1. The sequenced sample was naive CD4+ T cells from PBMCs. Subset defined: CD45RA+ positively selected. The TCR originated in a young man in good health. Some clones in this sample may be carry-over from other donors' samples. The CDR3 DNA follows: TGTGCCGCGCTACAGGGACAGACCAACACTGAAGCTTTCTTT. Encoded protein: CAALQGQTNTEAFF.